This is a list of T cell receptor beta chains from one sample in a study of T cell repertoires in cytomegalovirus infection. Using its own MiXCR run on the reads, TCRdb lists one record per CDR3 protein. The repertoire holds almost 500,000 distinct CDR3 sequences, around 10% seen once, with about 10% in the top ten. The material sequenced was PBMCs. These TCRs come from a human donor in good health (CMV status not recorded). Some clones in this sample may be carry-over from other donors' samples. Each CDR3 is given with its conserved first and last residue. The order of the fields is J gene, D gene, V gene, clone size, CDR3 DNA, CDR3 protein. The D gene is left open where the match is weak. The size of a clone is reported for some rows only, either as once, few or many, or as a class for expanded clones.

TRBJ2-5,-,TRBV24-1,many,TGTGCCACCAGTGATTTGGCCCGCGGGGAGACCCAGTACTTC,CATSDLARGETQYF
TRBJ2-4,TRBD1,TRBV12-3/TRBV12-4,many,TGTGCCAGCAGTCCCGGGCCAGGGGGCATTCAGTACTTC,CASSPGPGGIQYF
TRBJ2-2,-,TRBV12-5,many,TGTGCTAGTGGTTTGAACGGGGAGCTGTTTTTT,CASGLNGELFF
TRBJ2-1,-,TRBV12-5,many,TGTGCTAGTGGTTGGAGGGCACTCACCTACAATGAGCAGTTCTTC,CASGWRALTYNEQFF
TRBJ1-5,-,TRBV11-3,few,TGTGCCAGCAGCTTAGTAGGGGGACGGAATCAGCCCCAGCATTTT,CASSLVGGRNQPQHF
TRBJ2-5,TRBD2,TRBV6-1,many,TGTGCCAGCAGACCTGGACTAGCGGGGGATCGAGAGACCCAGTACTTC,CASRPGLAGDRETQYF
TRBJ1-2,-,TRBV6-1,many,TGTGCCAGCAGCCAGGGGTCCACTGGGGGTTATGGCTACACCTTC,CASSQGSTGGYGYTF
TRBJ2-1,-,TRBV28,many,TGTGCCAGCAGTTCTGAGGTAAATGAGCAGTTCTTC,CASSSEVNEQFF
TRBJ1-6,-,TRBV19,few,TGTGCCAGTAGTTCCCGACGGAGCTCCTATAATTCACCCCTCCACTTT,CASSSRRSSYNSPLHF
TRBJ1-6,TRBD1,TRBV12-3/TRBV12-4,-,TGTGCCAGCACCCAGACAGGGTCTAATTCACCCCTCCACTTT,CASTQTGSNSPLHF
TRBJ2-3,-,TRBV20-1,few,TGCAGTGCTTGCAGGGATGGAGCAGGCACAGATACGCAGTATTTT,CSACRDGAGTDTQYF
TRBJ2-1,TRBD2,TRBV11-2,-,TGTGCCAGCAGCGGCCTCCCAAGCGGGAGTGAGGATGAGCAGTTCTTC,CASSGLPSGSEDEQFF
TRBJ1-4,TRBD1,TRBV9,-,TGTGCCAGCAGCGTAGGGGGACAGGCTAATGAAAAACTGTTTTTT,CASSVGGQANEKLFF
TRBJ1-4,-,TRBV7-8,many,TGTGCCAGCAGCTTACGGCCTCCCAGGATCGTGACTAATGAAAAACTGTTTTTT,CASSLRPPRIVTNEKLFF
TRBJ1-5,-,TRBV18,few,TGTGCCAGCCGATATGGGGGGGCGTCGCCCCAGCATTTT,CASRYGGASPQHF
TRBJ1-2,-,TRBV29-1,few,TGCAGCGTCTCGGAGGGGTCGCACTATGGCTACACCTTC,CSVSEGSHYGYTF
TRBJ1-1,-,TRBV6-5,many,TGTGCCAGCAGTTACGGGGGTTCTGAAGCTTTCTTT,CASSYGGSEAFF
TRBJ2-1,-,TRBV7-2,many,TGTGCCAGCAGCGAGATACGGGACACCAATGAGCAGTTCTTC,CASSEIRDTNEQFF
TRBJ2-1,-,TRBV7-6,many,TGTGCCAGCAGCTTAGGGACTACATCTTACAATGAGCAGTTCTTC,CASSLGTTSYNEQFF
TRBJ1-1,TRBD1,TRBV3-1,-,TGTGCCAGCAGCCAAGAATCGACAGGGAGGACTGAAGCTTTCTTT,CASSQESTGRTEAFF
TRBJ1-1,-,TRBV5-1,few,TGCGCCAGCAGCTTGGAACCCGGGGCCGGGAACACTGAAGCTTTCTTT,CASSLEPGAGNTEAFF
TRBJ1-3,TRBD1,TRBV5-1,-,TGCGCCAGCAGCTCCCACCGGGACAGCTTCTTCTCTGGAAACACCATATATTTT,CASSSHRDSFFSGNTIYF
TRBJ2-7,TRBD2,TRBV30,-,TGTGCCTCGCGGACTAGCGGGATCTACGAGCAGTACTTC,CASRTSGIYEQYF
TRBJ1-2,TRBD1,TRBV20-1,-,TGCAGTGCTAGAGAGGGGACAGATAACTATGGCTACACCTTC,CSAREGTDNYGYTF
TRBJ1-5,-,TRBV15,many,TGTGCCACCAGCAGAGGGCGAGGATCGATCTACCAGCCCCAGCATTTT,CATSRGRGSIYQPQHF
TRBJ2-3,-,TRBV25-1,many,TGTGCCAGCACTCCTTCAATCACAGATACGCAGTATTTT,CASTPSITDTQYF
TRBJ2-5,-,TRBV7-9,many,TGTGCCAGCAGCTTACTAGAACTAGCCGCAGACTTC,CASSLLELAADF
TRBJ1-6,TRBD1,TRBV7-2,many,TGTGCCAGCAGCCCTTCAGGGGGCGCTTGGGGACCCCTCCACTTT,CASSPSGGAWGPLHF
TRBJ2-2,TRBD1,TRBV5-8,few,TGTGCCAGCAGGGAACCGGGACAGGAAAACACCGGGGAGCTGTTTTTT,CASREPGQENTGELFF
TRBJ1-2,TRBD1,TRBV7-9,many,TGTGCCAGCAGCTCCCGGACAGGGGATGGCTACACCTTC,CASSSRTGDGYTF
TRBJ2-4,-,TRBV29-1,-,TGCAGCGTCCGAGGCGGTTCGGTCAAAAACATTCAGTACTTC,CSVRGGSVKNIQYF
TRBJ2-2,-,TRBV11-3,many,TGTGCCAGCAGCCAGTGGGGGAACACCGGGGAGCTGTTTTTT,CASSQWGNTGELFF
TRBJ2-2,-,TRBV5-1,many,TGCGCCAGCAAGAGCGTTCAAGGCACCGGGGAGCTGTTTTTT,CASKSVQGTGELFF
TRBJ2-7,-,TRBV5-4,-,TGTGCCAGCAGCTTGGACCCAGGGAGCTCCTACGAGCAGTACTTC,CASSLDPGSSYEQYF
TRBJ2-2,-,TRBV6-5,many,TGTGCCAGCAGTTCCGACAGTGGGAACACCGGGGAGCTGTTTTTT,CASSSDSGNTGELFF
TRBJ2-1,TRBD2,TRBV7-2,many,TGTGCCAGCAGCCCGGGACTAGAATACAATGAGCAGTTCTTC,CASSPGLEYNEQFF
TRBJ2-6,TRBD1,TRBV7-3,many,TGTGCCAGCAGTACACAGGGGGATGCTGGGGCCAACGTCCTGACTTTC,CASSTQGDAGANVLTF
TRBJ2-7,-,TRBV6-6,-,TGTGCCAGCAGTGCGGGACTGCGCTGGGAGCAGTACTTC,CASSAGLRWEQYF
TRBJ2-7,TRBD2,TRBV27,many,TGTGCCAGCCGCAACCCCTACGCGGGGGACCTCGGGCAGTACTTC,CASRNPYAGDLGQYF
TRBJ1-2,TRBD1,TRBV19,many,TGTGCCAGTACCTACTGGGACAGGGAGGCTGGCTACACCTTC,CASTYWDREAGYTF
TRBJ1-5,-,TRBV19,few,TGTGCCAGTAGTATTCGGAATCCGGGGTCGGGGCAGCCCCAGCATTTT,CASSIRNPGSGQPQHF
TRBJ1-4,-,TRBV28,many,TGTGCCAGCAGTCCCGTGGGGGCCGATAACGAAAAACTGTTTTTT,CASSPVGADNEKLFF
TRBJ2-1,-,TRBV20-1,few,TGCAGTGCTAGAGACAACCAGGCCGTGGCCTACAATGAGCAGTTCTTC,CSARDNQAVAYNEQFF
TRBJ1-2,-,TRBV7-2,many,TGTGCCAGCAGCCCCCCTGGACCCACCTTC,CASSPPGPTF
TRBJ1-1,-,TRBV20-1,many,TGCAGTGCTAGACCGGGCAGGGAAACTGAAGCTTTCTTT,CSARPGRETEAFF
TRBJ1-3,-,TRBV7-9,many,TGTGCCAGCAGCTTAGTGGACAGCCGGGACACCATATATTTT,CASSLVDSRDTIYF
TRBJ2-7,TRBD2,TRBV5-4,many,TGTGCCAGCAGCCCCGGGACTAGCGAGAATTACGAGCAGTACTTC,CASSPGTSENYEQYF
TRBJ2-5,-,TRBV11-1,-,TGTGCCAGCAGCTTTGCCTATACGGGAGAGACCCAGTACTTC,CASSFAYTGETQYF
TRBJ2-6,-,TRBV28,many,TGTGCCAGCACCCCTAATTTGGACGGGGCCAACGTCCTGACTTTC,CASTPNLDGANVLTF
TRBJ2-2,TRBD1,TRBV20-1,-,TGCAGTGCTAGAGTGCAGGGGGCGAACACCGGGGAGCTGTTTTTT,CSARVQGANTGELFF
TRBJ1-4,-,TRBV18,-,TGTGCCAGCTCACCGATGTCCACGGCAACTAATGAAAAACTGTTTTTT,CASSPMSTATNEKLFF
TRBJ2-3,-,TRBV6-2/TRBV6-3,many,TGTGCCAGCAGTTACCTCCGGGAGTGGTTGGGCACAGATACGCAGTATTTT,CASSYLREWLGTDTQYF
TRBJ2-1,TRBD2,TRBV19,-,TGTGCCAGTAAAGGGCTAGCGGGACCCCAGGTCTACAATGAGCAGTTCTTC,CASKGLAGPQVYNEQFF
TRBJ1-6,-,TRBV12-3/TRBV12-4,many,TGTGCCAGCAGAACCATGGGCTCACCCCTCCACTTT,CASRTMGSPLHF